This passage covers 11 T cell receptor beta chains from one sample sequenced in a study of control samples from healthy donors and cancer patients. Sequenced by immunoSEQ multiplex PCR; TCRdb stores in-frame clones only, minus some. Found here are about 100,000 clones, around 89% of them singletons; the top ten hold about 8%. The material sequenced was blood. Source of these receptors: a man aged 25-45 years in good health.

The CDR3 DNA reads as TGTGCCAGTAGTATAACAGGTGCGGGCACTGAAGCTTTCTTT. It is translated as CASSITGAGTEAFF. This chain joins TRBV19 and TRBJ1-1, with a weak D call TRBD1 (5 bases). The V gene lost 2 bases and the J gene lost 4 bases, with 11 bases spanning the gap. The germline gives CDR1 LNHDA, CDR2 SQIVND (reference sequence). This CDR3 has 14 residues.

This chain links TRBV5-1 with TRBJ1-1, with 10 bases matching TRBD1. The J segment lost 0 bases and the V segment lost 5 bases, leaving 7 bases of the junction unmatched. The CDR3 sequence is 16 residues long. Germline CDR1 SGHRS, CDR2 YFSETQ. For the CDR3, the DNA is TGCGCCAGCAGTCCCTTCGGACAGGGGGTGAACACTGAAGCTTTCTTT. It specifies CASSPFGQGVNTEAFF.

The rearrangement uses TRBV6-4 and TRBJ2-2; maybe TRBD1 (5 bases). The CDR3 extends over 12 amino acids. Germline assignment: CDR1 MRHNA and CDR2 SNTAGT. The V end was cut by 3 bases, the J end by 6 bases, with 5 bases between. Here the CDR3 reads CASSEGAGELFF. For the CDR3, the DNA is TGTGCCAGCAGTGAAGGGGCCGGGGAGCTGTTTTTT.

The chain joins TRBV7-2 to TRBJ1-1; D gene ambiguous. Trimming removed 0 bases at V and 4 bases at J, with 18 bases between. Germline CDR1 SGHTA, CDR2 FQGNSA. This CDR3 comprises 17 residues. The CDR3 DNA follows: TGTGCCAGCAGCTTAGCGTGGTCCCAGTCGTCGGTCACTGAAGCTTTCTTT. This codes for CASSLAWSQSSVTEAFF.

Only a few counts were recorded for this clone. This chain connects TRBV18 to TRBJ1-2, with 7 bases lining up with TRBD1. The CDR3 length is 14 residues. Germline CDR1 KGHSH, CDR2 LQKENI. V was clipped by 6 bases and J by 6 bases; unmatched bases: 10. This CDR3 is CASSRQGEADGYTF. The CDR3 bases are TGTGCCAGCTCGCGACAGGGAGAAGCGGATGGCTACACCTTC.

The chain carries TRBV4-2 and TRBJ2-5; TRBD2 aligns across 15 bases. Per the germline V gene, CDR1 is LGHNA and CDR2 is YNFKEQ. CDR3 length equals 17 residues. The V gene end was trimmed by 1 base and the J gene end by 4 bases; junction bases not matched to a gene: 4. CDR3 sequence: CASSQGGLAGGRETQYF. The CDR3 nucleotides read TGTGCCAGCAGCCAAGGAGGACTAGCGGGAGGGAGAGAGACCCAGTACTTC.

This chain uses TRBV28 with TRBJ1-4; D remains ambiguous. Trimming took off 4 bases at V and 5 bases at J, with 17 bases between the two ends. This CDR3 region has 16 residues. Germline V gene sequence: CDR1 MDHEN, CDR2 SYDVKM. CDR3: CASSSPGSGRNEKLFF. The CDR3 DNA is TGTGCCAGCAGTTCCCCGGGATCGGGGAGGAATGAAAAACTGTTTTTT.

The rearrangement links TRBV28 to TRBJ1-1; D uncertain. V lost 4 bases and J 2 bases, leaving 5 bases between the germline ends. Germline V gives CDR1 MDHEN, CDR2 SYDVKM. The CDR3 totals 12 residues. In nucleotides, the CDR3 is TGTGCCAGCAGTTCCTTCAACACTGAAGCTTTCTTT. This gives the protein CASSSFNTEAFF.

This sequence joins TRBV28 and TRBJ1-5, with D possibly matching TRBD1 (6 bases). The CDR3 is 19 amino acids. Trimming shortened V by 8 bases and J by 5 bases, and 31 bases separated the two germline ends. In germline, CDR1 is MDHEN, CDR2 SYDVKM. CDR3 sequence: CASRKGPGLTNRADQPQHF. The CDR3 DNA sequence: TGTGCCAGCCGGAAGGGGCCCGGACTCACTAACAGGGCGGATCAGCCCCAGCATTTT.

This chain connects TRBV10-3 to TRBJ1-3; D is unclear. Germline V CDR1 and CDR2: ENHRY, SYGVKD. V dropped 6 bases and J dropped 0 bases, with 9 bases sitting between them. The CDR3 contains 14 residues. As DNA, the CDR3 is TGTGCCATCAGGGACTTGGTCTCTGGAAACACCATATATTTT. Its translation is CAIRDLVSGNTIYF.

The rearrangement uses TRBV24-1 and TRBJ2-7; perhaps TRBD1 as D (5 bases). V shed 1 base and J shed 4 bases, with 22 bases lying between them. The germline V gene has CDR1 KGHDR and CDR2 SFDVKD. This CDR3 spans 18 amino acids. The CDR3 loop is CATSDFPLRLQGKYEQYV. The CDR3 DNA follows: TGTGCCACCAGTGATTTCCCCTTACGTCTCCAGGGTAAGTACGAGCAGTACGTC.